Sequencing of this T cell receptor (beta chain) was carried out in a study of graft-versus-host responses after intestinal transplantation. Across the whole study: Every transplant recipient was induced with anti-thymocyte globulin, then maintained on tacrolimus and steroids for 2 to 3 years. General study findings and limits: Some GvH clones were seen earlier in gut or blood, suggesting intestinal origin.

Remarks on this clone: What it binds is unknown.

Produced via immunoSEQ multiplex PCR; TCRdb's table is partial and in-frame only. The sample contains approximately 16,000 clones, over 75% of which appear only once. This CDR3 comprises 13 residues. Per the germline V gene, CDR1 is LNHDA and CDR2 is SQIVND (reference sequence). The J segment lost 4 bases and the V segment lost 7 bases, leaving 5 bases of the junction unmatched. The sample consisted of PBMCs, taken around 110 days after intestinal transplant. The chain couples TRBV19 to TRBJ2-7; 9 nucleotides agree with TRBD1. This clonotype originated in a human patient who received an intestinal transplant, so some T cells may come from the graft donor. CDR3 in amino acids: CASNAGQGYEQYF. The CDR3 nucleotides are TGTGCCAGTAATGCGGGACAGGGATACGAGCAGTACTTC.